This TCR beta chain was sequenced during a study of blood T cell repertoires in COVID-19. Study background: Samples representing acute and convalescent COVID-19 were sourced from the United States, Italy and Spain. Nucleic acid was either cDNA or gDNA, and it came from T cells, B-cell-depleted T cells, or PBMCs.

In the authors' methods: Nucleated cell counts were estimated from reference gene primer amplification. The table came from immunoSEQ multiplex PCR; TCRdb's copy has only in-frame clones and leaves some out. V and J calls and clone size are given by that table; D and trimming were obtained from the DNA. Among over 15,000 clones listed, roughly 80% were seen once. The CDR3 is 15 amino acids. Germline values: CDR1 SEHNR, CDR2 FQNEAQ (reference sequence). J gave up 1 base and V 5 bases, and 3 bases lay outside the gene matches. The source of this sequence is a man aged 55 to 70 with active or convalescent COVID-19. V is TRBV7-9 and J is TRBJ2-3; TRBD1 agrees at 10 bases. Sequencing used peripheral blood. In DNA, the CDR3 is TGTGCCAGCAGCGTCGGGACAGGGGGCACAGATACGCAGTATTTT. Protein: CASSVGTGGTDTQYF.